This T cell receptor beta chain was recorded in a study of shared clonotypes between healthy human individuals (dated by TCRdb to the early 2020s). Study-wide context: A couple of women and a few men aged 18 to 49 years were included in the cohort. For each donor, three plates each were used for CD4 naive and CD4 memory, two plates were used for CD8 naive, and one plate was used for CD8 memory. To estimate repertoire size and how much clonotype sharing occurs between individuals, the study deeply sequenced the blood TCR repertoires of a handful of healthy adults. To increase sequencing depth and limit assay-specific biases, different laboratories used diverse techniques to prepare libraries and sequence TCR repertoires. Leukapheresis yielded between about 0.85 and 9.5 billion PBMCs per donor. General conclusions and limits of the study: Sampling was restricted to blood, and TCR repertoires in tissues likely differ from the TCR repertoires found in blood. Compared with non-shared clonotypes, the clonotypes found in all four sorted-subset donors had higher generation probabilities. Because the study included a small number of donors, the genetic and exposure-history diversity represented was limited. Pairwise subsampling indicated that sequencing depth was expected to affect the degree of clonotype sharing among donors. Across four donors, about 4.5% of naive CD4, approximately 3.5% of naive CD8, around 2.5% of memory CD4, and 0.4% to 0.45% of memory CD8 clonotypes were shared. Estimated clonotype richness was generally larger for naive than for memory subsets. Even with the large sequencing depth, rarefaction of the sorted-subset datasets indicated that sequencing was incomplete.

Using the deep immunoSEQ assay, TCR CDR3 regions were amplified from genomic DNA by multiplex PCR. Genomic DNA extracted from each cell subset was distributed evenly over all wells of several immunoSEQ 96-well plates, and each plate served as one replicate. Each replicate PCR for sorted subsets received around 210 ng genomic DNA, equal to tens of thousands of T cell genomes. Purified libraries were quantified with a Qubit 3.0 fluorometer, sized on a Bioanalyzer 2100, and re-quantified with the KAPA Library Quantification kit. Every immunoSEQ 96-well plate was sequenced on a dedicated single-read 150-cycle Illumina NextSeq 550 flow cell. In the original analysis: Because the immunoSEQ output held only junctional sequences and lacked quality scores, the filtering could not match the filtering applied to full-length reads. To assign V/J genes and CDR3, sequences were annotated using PyIR, a Python wrapper for IgBLAST v1.9, with IMGT germline references. Any read was removed if the V/J assignment was weak (E-value above 1e-6), the CDR3 was missing, or the read contained stop codons, out-of-frame junctions, or ambiguous translated residues. V3J clonotypes were defined as sequences sharing the same inferred V gene, J gene, and CDR3 amino acid sequence. Percentage overlap between repertoires was calculated by dividing the number of shared unique clonotypes by the size of the smaller repertoire. RTK rarefaction, the Chao1 estimator, and Recon v2.1 estimates of unobserved clonotypes were used to assess repertoire richness. OLGA was used to compute generation probabilities for all TCRbeta clonotypes that the gDNA method yielded from a handful of donors. TCRdb re-hosts the immuneACCESS table, in-frame sequences only. Its copies lack some clones; in the studies checked, an unresolved V gene accounts for under half of them, and the cause for the rest is not known. V, J and clone size derive from that table, while D and trimming were established from the DNA sequence. In all, the sample holds under 1,900,000 clones, and approximately 98.5% of those were seen once. 0.36% of the sample is held by the ten biggest clonotypes.

The donors were healthy, HIV-negative adults who had no recently reported acute infections or vaccinations. All donors were Caucasian adults living in Nashville, Tennessee, USA. CD4+ T cells were enriched by magnetic negative selection, after which naive cells were positively selected on CD45RA and the negative fraction was taken as the memory subset. Blood was obtained by leukapheresis, after which PBMCs were separated by Ficoll-Histopaque density gradient centrifugation and cryopreserved in liquid nitrogen vapor phase. Purity and quantity of every magnetically sorted T cell population were checked by analytical flow cytometry. Genomic DNA was isolated from each sorted fraction and quantified by UV absorbance on a Nanodrop 2000c. As for this clone: Its antigen target is currently unknown. No much larger clonotype is one base removed from it; base qualities were not supplied.

The TCR was taken from a man aged 25 to 40 in good health. Sequenced material: naive CD4+ T cells sorted from blood. The cell subset or site tag for this specimen amounts to: CD45RA+ positively selected.

CDR3 region: CASSADRVAGELFF. At the DNA level, the sequence is TGTGCCAGCTCAGCCGACAGGGTCGCCGGGGAGCTGTTTTTT. The chain was built from TRBV18 and TRBJ2-2; TRBD1 matches 7 bases in the middle. Trimming accounts for 5 bases at V and 6 bases at J, while the number of junction bases matched to no gene is 6. CDR1 KGHSH and CDR2 LQKENI were looked up in the germline V gene. From the cysteine through the phenylalanine, the CDR3 covers 14 amino acids. The retained sequence is limited to the CDR3, 42 bases, with the frame set at the first base.